This entry is about one TCR beta chain. This sample is drawn from a study of technical replicates of blood from several donors. Some clones are missing from TCRdb's copy, which holds only in-frame ones; the method was immunoSEQ multiplex PCR. The repertoire has 76,000 or so clones, 90% to 95% of them found once; the top ten carry around 0.24%. Germline lookup yields CDR1 LGHNT and CDR2 FRNRAP. The ends were cut back, 0 bases at V and 0 bases at J, with 11 bases in the middle. The CDR3 is 16 residues long. This chain connects TRBV12-5 to TRBJ1-1; possibly TRBD1 for D (5 bases). The sequence was collected from a human donor in good health. Sequencing was done on a sample of T cells isolated from PBMCs. This CDR3 is CASGLVAGGLNTEAFF. CDR3 DNA: TGTGCTAGTGGTTTGGTAGCGGGGGGACTGAACACTGAAGCTTTCTTT.